This is a list of T cell receptor beta chains from one sample in a study of response to subunit inactivated influenza vaccine. TCRdb recomputed calls from the RT-PCR reads with MiXCR, one row per CDR3 protein. The sample holds about 540,000 distinct CDR3 sequences; about 14% are singletons and the top ten take 8.5% to 14%. This material consisted of PBMCs from blood, taken roughly 12 days after vaccination. The receptors stem from a man over 45 who received an inactivated influenza vaccine. The CDR3 runs from the conserved cysteine through the conserved F or W. Each record gives: V gene, D gene, J gene, clone size, CDR3 DNA, CDR3 protein. D genes are given only for firm matches. Clone size is shown for a subset of rows, as once, few, many or a class of expanded clone.

>TRBV10-1|-|TRBJ2-2|few
TGCGCCAGCAGTGTGGAACGGATCAACACCGGGGAGCTGTTTTTT
CASSVERINTGELFF
>TRBV7-8|-|TRBJ1-6|-
TGTGCCAGCAGCTCCGACAGCTCCTATAATTCACCCCTCCACTTT
CASSSDSSYNSPLHF
>TRBV6-2/TRBV6-3|-|TRBJ2-7|-
TGTGCCAGCAGTTACTCGAGAGAACTAGCCCGCTACGAGCAGTACTTC
CASSYSRELARYEQYF
>TRBV5-1|TRBD2|TRBJ2-5|-
TGCGCCAGCAGCTTGGTTGTAGCGGGGCAAGGGACCCAGTACTTC
CASSLVVAGQGTQYF
>TRBV6-2/TRBV6-3|-|TRBJ1-4|-
TGTGCCAGCAGCCGCCGACCGGGAGCTAATGAAAAACTGTTTTTT
CASSRRPGANEKLFF
>TRBV20-1|TRBD2|TRBJ2-2|-
TGCAGTGCTGCGGAGCGGGGTCTGAACACCGGGGAGCTGTTTTTT
CSAAERGLNTGELFF
>TRBV20-1|-|TRBJ2-7|-
TGCAGTGCTAGTACGGAGACCTACGAGCAGTACTTC
CSASTETYEQYF
>TRBV15|TRBD2|TRBJ2-2|-
TGTGCCACCAGCCTGGGACTAGCGGGAGGTAACACCGGGGAGCTGTTTTTT
CATSLGLAGGNTGELFF
>TRBV4-2|TRBD2|TRBJ2-2|-
TGTGCCAGCAGCCTCCGGGGGGGGACCGCCGGGGAGCTGTTTTTT
CASSLRGGTAGELFF
>TRBV19|-|TRBJ2-2|few
TGTGCCAGTAGTAAAATCACGAGGACCGGGGAGCTGTTTTTT
CASSKITRTGELFF
>TRBV7-9|TRBD2|TRBJ2-3|-
TGTGCCAGCAGCCCACTAGCGGGGCTATCAGATACGCAGTATTTT
CASSPLAGLSDTQYF
>TRBV20-1|-|TRBJ2-2|-
TGCAGTGCCCGCCTGGCAGGGCGGAACGGGGAGCTGTTTTTT
CSARLAGRNGELFF
>TRBV5-1|-|TRBJ2-6|-
TGCGCCAGCAGCCCACAGTTTCGGGGATCTGGGGCCAACGTCCTGACTTTC
CASSPQFRGSGANVLTF
>TRBV25-1|TRBD1|TRBJ2-5|-
TGTGCCAGCAGTCCCGGGACAGGGATCGACGAGACCCAGTACTTC
CASSPGTGIDETQYF
>TRBV7-2|-|TRBJ1-6|once
TGTGCCAGCAGCTTAGAAAGAAGGACGGGGCCCCTCCACTTT
CASSLERRTGPLHF
>TRBV6-1|TRBD2|TRBJ2-3|-
TGTGCCAGCAGCCCCATAATGGGCGGGGGGGCGTTGAATACGCAGTATTTT
CASSPIMGGGALNTQYF
>TRBV4-3|TRBD2|TRBJ2-7|many
TGCGCCAGCAGCCAGGGGCCTGGGCAGGGAGGGACCTACGAGCAGTACTTC
CASSQGPGQGGTYEQYF
>TRBV15|-|TRBJ1-5|few
TGTGCCACCAGCAGAGATGTATGGGGCGAGAGCAATCAGCCCCAGCATTTT
CATSRDVWGESNQPQHF
>TRBV6-2/TRBV6-3|TRBD2|TRBJ2-2|-
TGTGCCAGCAGTTACGGGGGACTAGCGGCGAACACCGGGGAGCTGTTTTTT
CASSYGGLAANTGELFF
>TRBV4-3|TRBD2|TRBJ2-1|few
TGCGCCAGCAGCCAAGATCCGCTAGCGGGGGCCTACAATGAGCAGTTCTTC
CASSQDPLAGAYNEQFF
>TRBV7-2|-|TRBJ2-7|-
TGTGCCAGCAGCTCCGGGACAAACCACTACGAGCAGTACTTC
CASSSGTNHYEQYF
>TRBV29-1|-|TRBJ2-7|-
TGCAGCGTTGAAGATCGAGGGCAGGGGACCTACGAGCAGTACTTC
CSVEDRGQGTYEQYF
>TRBV4-3|-|TRBJ1-5|-
TGCGCCAGCAGCCAAGATCTTTTATTGCCCCAGCATTTT
CASSQDLLLPQHF
>TRBV7-2|TRBD2|TRBJ2-1|many
TGTGCCAGCAGCTGGACTAGCGGGGATGAGCAGTTCTTC
CASSWTSGDEQFF
>TRBV20-1|-|TRBJ2-2|few
TGCAGTGCAAAGGACACCCTTAACACCGGGGAGCTGTTTTTT
CSAKDTLNTGELFF
>TRBV29-1|TRBD1|TRBJ2-1|few
TGCAGCGGTAGACAGGGCTCCCTTTACAATGAGCAGTTCTTC
CSGRQGSLYNEQFF
>TRBV20-1|-|TRBJ2-5|few
TGCAGTGCTAGAGAACTAGCTTTAGGAGAGACCCAGTACTTC
CSARELALGETQYF